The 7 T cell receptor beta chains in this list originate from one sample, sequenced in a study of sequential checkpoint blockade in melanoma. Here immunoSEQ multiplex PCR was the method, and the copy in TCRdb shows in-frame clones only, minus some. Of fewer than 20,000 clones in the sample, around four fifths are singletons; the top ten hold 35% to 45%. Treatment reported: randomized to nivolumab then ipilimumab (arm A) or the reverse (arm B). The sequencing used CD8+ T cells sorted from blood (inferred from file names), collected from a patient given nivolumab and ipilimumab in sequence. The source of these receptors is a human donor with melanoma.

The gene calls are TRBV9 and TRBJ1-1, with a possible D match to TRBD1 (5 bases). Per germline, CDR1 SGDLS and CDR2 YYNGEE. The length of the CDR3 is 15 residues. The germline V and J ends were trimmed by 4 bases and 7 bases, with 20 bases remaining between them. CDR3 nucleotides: TGTGCCAGCAGCCCCTCAGGGATCCCTAGGGGTGAAGCTTTCTTT. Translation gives CASSPSGIPRGEAFF.

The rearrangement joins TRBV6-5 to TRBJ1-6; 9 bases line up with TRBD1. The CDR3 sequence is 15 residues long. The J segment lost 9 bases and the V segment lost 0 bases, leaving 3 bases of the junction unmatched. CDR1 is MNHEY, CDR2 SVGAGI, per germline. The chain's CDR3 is CASSYSDRGGSPLHF. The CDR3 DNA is TGTGCCAGCAGTTACTCGGACAGGGGTGGTTCACCCCTCCACTTT.

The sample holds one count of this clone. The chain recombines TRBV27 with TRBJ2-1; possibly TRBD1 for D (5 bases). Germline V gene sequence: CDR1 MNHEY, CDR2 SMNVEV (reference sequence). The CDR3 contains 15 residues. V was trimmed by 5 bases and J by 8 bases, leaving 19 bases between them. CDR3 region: CASSPTESPFDEQFF. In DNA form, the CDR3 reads TGTGCCAGCAGTCCGACAGAAAGTCCGTTCGATGAGCAGTTCTTC.

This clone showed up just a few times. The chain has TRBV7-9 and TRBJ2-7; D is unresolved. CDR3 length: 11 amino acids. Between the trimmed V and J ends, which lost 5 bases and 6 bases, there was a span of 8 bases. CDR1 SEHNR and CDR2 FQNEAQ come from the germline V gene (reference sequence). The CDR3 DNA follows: TGTGCCAGCAGCCATTACTCCGAGCAGTACTTC. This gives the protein CASSHYSEQYF. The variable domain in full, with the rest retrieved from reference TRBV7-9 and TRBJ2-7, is DTGVSQNPRHKITKRGQNVTFRCDPISEHNRLYWYRQTLGQGPEFLTYFQNEAQLEKSRLLSDRFSAERPKGSFSTLEIQRTEQGDSAMYLCASSHYSEQYFGPGTRLTVT.

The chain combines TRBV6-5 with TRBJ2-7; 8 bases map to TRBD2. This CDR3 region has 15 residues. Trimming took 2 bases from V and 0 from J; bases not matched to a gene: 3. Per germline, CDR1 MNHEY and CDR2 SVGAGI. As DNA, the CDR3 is TGTGCCAGCAGTTACATCAGCGGGAGCTCCTACGAGCAGTACTTC. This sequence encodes CASSYISGSSYEQYF.

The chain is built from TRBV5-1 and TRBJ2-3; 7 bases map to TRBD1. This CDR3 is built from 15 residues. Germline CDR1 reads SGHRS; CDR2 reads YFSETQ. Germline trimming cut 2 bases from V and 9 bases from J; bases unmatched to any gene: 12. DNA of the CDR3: TGCGCCAGCAGCTTTTGGGACAGAACCGGGTGGACGCAGTATTTT. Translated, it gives CASSFWDRTGWTQYF.

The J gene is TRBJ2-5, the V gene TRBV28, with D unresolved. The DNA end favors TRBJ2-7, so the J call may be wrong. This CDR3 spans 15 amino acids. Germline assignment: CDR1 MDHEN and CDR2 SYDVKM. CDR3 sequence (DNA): TGTGCCAGCAGTCCCCTTGCTAGTTATATCTACGAGCAGTACTTC. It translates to CASSPLASYIYEQYF.